A single sample is the source of the 29 T cell receptor beta chains below, sequenced in a study of blood T cell repertoires in COVID-19. Data came from immunoSEQ multiplex PCR; TCRdb stores just in-frame clones and leaves some out. The sample yields 150,000 to 200,000 clones, roughly nine tenths seen once. What was sequenced was peripheral blood. The receptors here all came from a woman aged 65 to 85 with acute or convalescent COVID-19.

This clone was detected only a few times. The chain couples TRBV28 to TRBJ1-5; D is perhaps TRBD1 (5 bases). Germline V CDR1 and CDR2: MDHEN, SYDVKM. V was shortened by 6 bases and J by 5 bases, with 17 bases between the two germline ends. The CDR3 sequence is 15 residues long. The DNA for the CDR3 is TGTGCCAGCAGGTGGTATAGGGGTGGGGATCAGCCCCAGCATTTT. Its translation: CASRWYRGGDQPQHF.

Note on this clone: Other DNA variants within this sample encode the same CDR3. The rearrangement links TRBV9 to TRBJ2-1, with D possibly being TRBD2 (6 bases). CDR1 is SGDLS, CDR2 YYNGEE, per germline. Between the trimmed V and J ends, which lost 0 bases and 1 base, there was a span of 8 bases. The CDR3 runs 15 residues. Here the CDR3 reads CASSVGRESYNEQFF. CDR3 sequence (DNA): TGTGCCAGCAGCGTAGGACGGGAGTCCTACAATGAGCAGTTCTTC.

The chain joins TRBV3-1 (or the pseudogene TRBV3-2) to TRBJ2-2; D is unresolved. Germline-derived CDR1 and CDR2 are LGHDT and YNNKEL (reference sequence). V was pared by 4 bases and J by 5 bases, with 11 bases between. This CDR3 has 14 amino acids. The CDR3 nucleotides read TGTGCCAGCAGCCCCCTCAGATCGACCGGGGAGCTGTTTTTT. Its protein product is CASSPLRSTGELFF.

The chain employs TRBV19 and TRBJ2-2; the match to TRBD1 covers 7 bases. The CDR3 runs to 13 residues. Germline V lookup: CDR1 LNHDA, CDR2 SQIVND (reference sequence). The V gene end was trimmed by 5 bases and the J gene end by 6 bases; junction bases not matched to a gene: 3. The CDR3 reads CASSDRVSGELFF. The DNA of the CDR3 is TGTGCCAGTAGTGACAGGGTATCCGGGGAGCTGTTTTTT. Full variable domain (outside the CDR3, taken from reference TRBV19 and TRBJ2-2): DGGITQSPKYLFRKEGQNVTLSCEQNLNHDAMYWYRQDPGQGLRLIYYSQIVNDFQKGDIAEGYSVSREKKESFPLTVTSAQKNPTAFYLCASSDRVSGELFFGEGSRLTVL.

This clone was recorded a few times. J is TRBJ1-5 and V is TRBV18, with D unresolved. From germline, CDR1 is KGHSH and CDR2 LQKENI. The CDR3 is made up of 14 amino acids. Trimming cost V 1 base and J 9 bases, with 13 bases left between them. The CDR3 bases are TGTGCCAGCTCACCACTTGCCACGGAGGGGCCCCAGCATTTT. Amino acid sequence: CASSPLATEGPQHF.

The chain is built from TRBV7-9 and TRBJ1-2, with a weak D call TRBD1 (6 bases). Per the germline V gene, CDR1 is SEHNR and CDR2 is FQNEAQ (reference sequence). V was trimmed by 1 base and J by 8 bases, leaving 11 bases between them. The CDR3 is 13 residues long. CDR3: CASSLVAGGGYTF. DNA of the CDR3: TGTGCCAGCAGCTTAGTCGCGGGGGGCGGCTACACCTTC.

The chain couples TRBV5-4 to TRBJ2-6; TRBD1 might be the D (6 bases). The CDR3 is 18 residues long. V lost 1 base to trimming and J lost 1 base, with 15 bases between them. Germline CDR1 SGHNT, CDR2 YYREEE (reference sequence). The CDR3 DNA is TGTGCCAGCAGCTTGTCTAAGGGGACAAAATCTGGGGCCAACGTCCTGACTTTC. Its translation: CASSLSKGTKSGANVLTF.

V and J are TRBV7-2 and TRBJ2-5, with D maybe TRBD1 (5 bases). This CDR3 spans 16 amino acids. Germline CDR1 is SGHTA and CDR2 is FQGNSA. Between the trimmed V and J ends, which lost 4 bases and 4 bases, there was a span of 19 bases. CDR3 loop: CASSSAGSLLLETQYF. The CDR3 nucleotides read TGTGCCAGCAGCTCGGCAGGGTCCCTCTTGCTAGAGACCCAGTACTTC.

This rearrangement joins TRBV28 to TRBJ1-4; 7 bases align to TRBD1. The CDR3 spans 15 residues. With V trimmed by 5 bases and J by 0 bases, 3 bases remained unmatched. CDR1 and CDR2 (germline): MDHEN, SYDVKM. The CDR3 DNA follows: TGTGCCAGCAGTGGGGGGACAGCAACTAATGAAAAACTGTTTTTT. Amino acid sequence: CASSGGTATNEKLFF.

V usage is TRBV19 and J usage is TRBJ1-2; 9 bases match TRBD1. Germline V gives CDR1 LNHDA, CDR2 SQIVND (reference sequence). The CDR3 consists of 16 residues. Trimming removed 4 bases from V and 13 bases from J; junction bases left unmatched: 19. The CDR3 region is CASSTRRDRARVWVTF. In nucleotides, the CDR3 is TGTGCCAGTAGTACTCGCCGGGACAGGGCTCGAGTGTGGGTCACCTTC.

This clone was observed a few times. The chain links TRBV5-1 to TRBJ1-2; D may be TRBD1 (6 bases). Germline V lookup: CDR1 SGHRS, CDR2 YFSETQ. Trimming shortened V by 4 bases and J by 5 bases, and 18 bases separated the two germline ends. The CDR3 spans 15 residues. The CDR3 region has the DNA TGCGCCAGCAGCCCAGTCCAGGCGAGGGGGTATGGCTACACCTTC. Protein sequence: CASSPVQARGYGYTF.

The rearrangement links TRBV21-1 to TRBJ1-6; TRBD1, the table's D call, lacks a check against the DNA. TRBV21-1 is assigned pseudogene status. The CDR3 is 16 amino acids. CDR3 in DNA: TGTGCCAGCAGCAAAGTTCGGACAGGCGGTAATTCACCCCTCCACTTT. This translates into CASSKVRTGGNSPLHF.

This clone has only one observation. The chain is built from TRBV5-1 and TRBJ2-1; 9 nucleotides agree with TRBD1. Germline-derived CDR1 and CDR2 are SGHRS and YFSETQ. After removal of 2 bases from V and 8 bases from J, the junction contained 11 bases not matched to a gene. The CDR3 consists of 16 residues. CDR3 DNA sequence: TGCGCCAGCAGCTTCGCCGACAGGGGGAGGGAGGATGAGCAGTTCTTC. Translated: CASSFADRGREDEQFF.

The chain combines TRBV7-9 with TRBJ2-3; TRBD1 agrees at 8 bases. This CDR3 is built from 17 residues. Trimming removed 6 bases from V and 6 bases from J; junction bases left unmatched: 17. Looked up from germline, CDR1 is SEHNR and CDR2 is FQNEAQ (reference sequence). The CDR3 nucleotides are TGTGCCAGCAGGGGGGGCTCCCGGGACAGGCAAGTGGATACGCAGTATTTT. Protein: CASRGGSRDRQVDTQYF. The full variable domain, with the rest looked up from reference TRBV7-9 and TRBJ2-3, is DTGVSQNPRHKITKRGQNVTFRCDPISEHNRLYWYRQTLGQGPEFLTYFQNEAQLEKSRLLSDRFSAERPKGSFSTLEIQRTEQGDSAMYLCASRGGSRDRQVDTQYFGPGTRLTVL.

This clone has a handful of counts. The rearrangement joins TRBV19 to TRBJ2-7; 7 positions agree with TRBD2. Germline CDR1 LNHDA, CDR2 SQIVND (reference sequence). V lost 3 bases to trimming and J lost 2 bases; unmatched junction nucleotides: 13. The CDR3 has 17 amino acids. In DNA form, the CDR3 reads TGTGCCAGTAGTATTTCGGGGGGTAGTCCGTCCGCCTACGAGCAGTACTTC. Its protein is CASSISGGSPSAYEQYF.

V usage is TRBV19 and J usage is TRBJ2-7; D uncertain. V gave up 5 bases and J gave up 0 bases, with 11 bases separating them. This CDR3 comprises 14 residues. Germline assignment: CDR1 LNHDA and CDR2 SQIVND (reference sequence). This chain's CDR3 is CASSVQLSSYEQYF. CDR3 DNA: TGTGCCAGTAGTGTACAGTTGAGCTCCTACGAGCAGTACTTC.

The chain employs TRBV9 and TRBJ2-1; a weak D match, TRBD1 (5 bases). The V end was cut by 2 bases, the J end by 1 base, with 10 bases between. This CDR3 has 15 residues. Germline V gives CDR1 SGDLS, CDR2 YYNGEE. Written as DNA, the CDR3 is TGTGCCAGCAGCGTCAGGGCCGGTTCCTACAATGAGCAGTTCTTC. Amino acids: CASSVRAGSYNEQFF.

In this sample, this clone turned up once. The chain links TRBV21-1 to TRBJ2-2; whether TRBD1, the table's D call, matches the DNA was not checked. TRBV21-1 is a known pseudogene. There are 22 residues in the CDR3. This chain's CDR3 is CASSNAGQGNRAGDKGTGELFF. CDR3 coding DNA: TGTGCCAGCAGCAATGCAGGACAGGGAAATAGGGCGGGAGACAAAGGCACCGGGGAGCTGTTTTTT.

This rearrangement joins TRBV5-1 to TRBJ1-3; 7 positions match TRBD1. CDR3 length equals 15 residues. Per germline, CDR1 SGHRS and CDR2 YFSETQ. The ends lost 4 bases at V and 4 bases at J; junction bases unmatched: 8. CDR3 loop: CASSTDRDRGNTIYF. The CDR3 DNA follows: TGCGCCAGCAGCACAGACAGGGACCGAGGAAACACCATATATTTT. Filled out from reference TRBV5-1 and TRBJ1-3, the complete variable domain reads KAGVTQTPRYLIKTRGQQVTLSCSPISGHRSVSWYQQTPGQGLQFLFEYFSETQRNKGNFPGRFSGRQFSNSRSEMNVSTLELGDSALYLCASSTDRDRGNTIYFGEGSWLTVV.

The chain couples TRBV9 to TRBJ2-1, with D possibly matching TRBD2 (5 bases). The CDR3 contains 15 residues. Germline V gene lookup returns CDR1 SGDLS and CDR2 YYNGEE. V shed 3 bases and J shed 3 bases, with 13 bases lying between them. CDR3 DNA sequence: TGTGCCAGCAGCGGAGGGAATTTTGGCTACAATGAGCAGTTCTTC. Translated, it gives CASSGGNFGYNEQFF.

This chain uses TRBV28 with TRBJ2-1; 10 bases agree with TRBD2. CDR3 size: 17 residues. V was clipped by 3 bases and J by 8 bases; unmatched bases: 13. Germline V lookup: CDR1 MDHEN, CDR2 SYDVKM. The CDR3 DNA sequence: TGTGCCAGCAGTTTTATGACCGTTACTAGCGGGACCTATGAGCAGTTCTTC. Translated: CASSFMTVTSGTYEQFF.

The chain combines TRBV15 with TRBJ1-5; 9 positions agree with TRBD1. V shed 5 bases and J 11 bases; nucleotides not matched to a gene: 13. The CDR3 is 15 amino acids. The germline gives CDR1 LNHNV, CDR2 YYDKDF (reference sequence). The CDR3 DNA follows: TGTGCCACCAGCTCGCCGGGACAGGGAACAAGAGCCCAGCATTTT. It yields the protein CATSSPGQGTRAQHF.

This chain uses TRBV27 with TRBJ1-4; 7 positions agree with TRBD1. The V and J ends lost 6 bases and 4 bases, in that order; junction bases with no gene match: 2. This CDR3 has 13 residues. From germline, CDR1 is MNHEY and CDR2 SMNVEV (reference sequence). CDR3 region: CASRRQGNEKLFF. The CDR3 region has the DNA TGTGCCAGCAGGCGACAGGGTAATGAAAAACTGTTTTTT.

The genes are TRBV7-2 and TRBJ1-5; possible D gene TRBD1, 5 bases. The CDR3 extends over 15 amino acids. CDR1 and CDR2 from the germline V gene are SGHTA and FQGNSA. V was trimmed by 1 base and J by 5 bases, leaving 12 bases between them. CDR3 DNA: TGTGCCAGCAGCTTAGTTCTGGGGGGGTATCAGCCCCAGCATTTT. It yields the protein CASSLVLGGYQPQHF.

The rearrangement uses TRBV28 and TRBJ2-3; TRBD2 aligns across 10 bases. V was clipped by 3 bases and J by 4 bases; unmatched bases: 7. Germline loops: CDR1 MDHEN, CDR2 SYDVKM. This CDR3 is 16 amino acids long. DNA of the CDR3: TGTGCCAGCAGTTTCCTGAGACTAGCGGGCTCAGATACGCAGTATTTT. This encodes CASSFLRLAGSDTQYF. Full variable domain (missing parts from reference TRBV28 and TRBJ2-3): DVKVTQSSRYLVKRTGEKVFLECVQDMDHENMFWYRQDPGLGLRLIYFSYDVKMKEKGDIPEGYSVSREKKERFSLILESASTNQTSMYLCASSFLRLAGSDTQYFGPGTRLTVL.

V is TRBV10-3 and J is TRBJ2-2; the match to TRBD1 covers 10 bases. Trimming took 8 bases from V and 5 from J; bases not matched to a gene: 5. The CDR3 has 14 residues. Germline CDR1 is ENHRY and CDR2 is SYGVKD. The CDR3 sequence: CAIAGTGATGELFF. For the CDR3, the DNA is TGTGCCATCGCCGGGACAGGGGCGACCGGGGAGCTGTTTTTT.

This clone was counted a few times. Here the CDR3 reads CASNLRQHSGNTIYF. DNA of the CDR3: TGTGCCAGCAACTTAAGACAGCACTCTGGAAACACCATATATTTT. The V gene is TRBV2, the J gene TRBJ1-3; D possibly corresponds to TRBD1 (5 bases). The CDR3 totals 15 residues. Per the germline V gene, CDR1 is SNHLY and CDR2 is FYNNEI. V lost 7 bases and J 0 bases, leaving 13 bases between the germline ends.

The gene calls are TRBV19 and TRBJ1-2; perhaps TRBD1 as D (5 bases). CDR3 length: 14 residues. Germline V gives CDR1 LNHDA, CDR2 SQIVND (reference sequence). Trimming pared 6 bases from V and 4 bases from J, leaving 15 bases between. CDR3 DNA sequence: TGTGCCAGTAGGCTAGGGGTAGGAGTCTATGGCTACACCTTC. Translating it yields CASRLGVGVYGYTF.

The sample holds one count of this clone. The genes are TRBV10-2 and TRBJ2-1; weak D call: TRBD2 (6 bases). Germline lookup yields CDR1 WSHSY and CDR2 SAAADI. V lost 6 bases and J lost 2, with 14 bases in between. CDR3 size: 15 residues. Here the CDR3 reads CASSSSGLTYNEQFF. The CDR3 DNA reads as TGCGCCAGCAGCTCGAGCGGGTTAACCTACAATGAGCAGTTCTTC.